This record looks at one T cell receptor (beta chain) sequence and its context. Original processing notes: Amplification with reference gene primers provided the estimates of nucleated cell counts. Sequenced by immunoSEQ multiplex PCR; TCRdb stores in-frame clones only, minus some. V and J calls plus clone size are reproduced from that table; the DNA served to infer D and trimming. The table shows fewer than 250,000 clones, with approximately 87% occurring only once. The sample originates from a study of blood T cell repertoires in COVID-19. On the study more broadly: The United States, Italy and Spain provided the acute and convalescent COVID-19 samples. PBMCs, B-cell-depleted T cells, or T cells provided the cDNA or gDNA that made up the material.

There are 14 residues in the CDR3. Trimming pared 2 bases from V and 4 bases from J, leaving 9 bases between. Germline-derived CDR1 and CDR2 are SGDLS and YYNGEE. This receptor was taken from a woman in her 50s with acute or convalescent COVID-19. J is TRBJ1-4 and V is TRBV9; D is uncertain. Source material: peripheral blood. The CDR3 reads CASSVGGLNEKLFF. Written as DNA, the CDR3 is TGTGCCAGCAGCGTGGGCGGACTTAATGAAAAACTGTTTTTT.